A single sample is the source of the 10 T cell receptor beta chains below, sequenced in a study of PD-1 blockade in classical Hodgkin lymphoma. Time point here: cycle 4 day 1 (C4D1), after less than seven weeks of nivolumab. Each of the patients experienced relapse following autologous stem cell transplantation, and their brentuximab vedotin exposure differed. Using immunoSEQ multiplex PCR, the repertoire was profiled, and TCRdb retains in-frame clones only, with some absent. The sample consists of approximately 65,000 clones, under 95% of them appearing once. Sequenced material: peripheral blood mononuclear cells (PBMCs), taken before the fourth cycle of nivolumab. These receptors all come from a human donor with classical Hodgkin lymphoma.

This chain uses TRBV2 with TRBJ1-5; the D gene is possibly TRBD1 (5 bases). The germline CDR1 and CDR2 sequences are SNHLY and FYNNEI. V was pared by 4 bases and J by 5 bases, with 9 bases between. CDR3 length equals 13 residues. CDR3 DNA sequence: TGTGCCAGCAGTGGGACAACCCATCAGCCCCAGCATTTT. It codes for CASSGTTHQPQHF.

The genes are TRBV15 and TRBJ1-5; perhaps TRBD1 as D (5 bases). The CDR3 is 15 amino acids. With 1 base removed from V and 3 bases from J, the gap between germline ends came to 10 bases. Looked up from germline, CDR1 is LNHNV and CDR2 is YYDKDF (reference sequence). The CDR3 bases are TGTGCCACCAGCAGAGTAGGGGCCCCCAATCAGCCCCAGCATTTT. It codes for CATSRVGAPNQPQHF.

This sequence joins TRBV19 and TRBJ1-1; D is possibly TRBD1 (5 bases). This CDR3 is built from 13 residues. V lost 3 bases to trimming and J lost 8 bases, with 13 bases between them. Germline-derived CDR1 and CDR2 are LNHDA and SQIVND (reference sequence). CDR3 amino acids: CASSIIGTAEAFF. The CDR3 DNA follows: TGTGCCAGTAGTATTATTGGGACGGCAGAAGCTTTCTTT.

CDR3 residues: CAWTGYEKLFF. CDR3 nucleotides: TGTGCCTGGACAGGGTACGAAAAACTGTTTTTT. This chain joins TRBV30 and TRBJ1-4; a possible D gene is TRBD1 (5 bases). Trimming removed 4 bases from V and 8 bases from J, with 8 bases in between. Germline V gene data show CDR1 as GTSNPN and CDR2 as SVGIG (reference sequence). The CDR3 has 11 residues.

The chain carries TRBV19 and TRBJ2-3; unclear D gene. The CDR3 is 13 amino acids. Trimming removed 4 bases from V and 11 bases from J, with 16 bases in between. Germline assignment: CDR1 LNHDA and CDR2 SQIVND (reference sequence). CDR3 nucleotide sequence: TGTGCCAGTAGTAGCTCATTGAGCGACTGGCAGTATTTT. Translated: CASSSSLSDWQYF.

This chain connects TRBV19 to TRBJ2-3, with D perhaps TRBD2 (5 bases). Germline CDR1 is LNHDA and CDR2 is SQIVND (reference sequence). The CDR3 runs to 15 residues. V lost 8 bases, J lost 2 bases, and 17 bases lay in between. The DNA of the CDR3 is TGTGCCAGTCGAGCGGCGGAGCGACTCACAGATACGCAGTATTTT. Its protein product is CASRAAERLTDTQYF.

The chain has TRBV6-6 and TRBJ1-1; the D gene is possibly TRBD1 (6 bases). This CDR3 comprises 12 residues. V dropped 6 bases and J dropped 4 bases, with 9 bases sitting between them. Germline CDR1 is MNHNY and CDR2 is SVGAGI (reference sequence). The CDR3 here is CASRGGGTEAFF. CDR3 bases: TGTGCCAGCAGAGGGGGAGGCACTGAAGCTTTCTTT.

The V and J genes are TRBV12-2 and TRBJ1-1; the table calls TRBD1, which could not be checked here. TRBV12-2 is described as a pseudogene. This CDR3 is built from 19 residues. DNA of the CDR3: TGTGCAAGTCGCTTCCGACAGGGGGAGCCTCCACGGAGGAACACTGAAGCTTTCTTT. It yields the protein CASRFRQGEPPRRNTEAFF.

The chain joins TRBV7-3 to TRBJ2-2; tentative D call: TRBD1 (6 bases). CDR1 is SGHTA, CDR2 FQGTGA, per germline. This CDR3 spans 15 amino acids. V lost 3 bases and J 4 bases, leaving 12 bases between the germline ends. The CDR3 region is CASSFQGPSTGELFF. Written as DNA, the CDR3 is TGTGCCAGCAGCTTCCAGGGGCCCAGCACCGGGGAGCTGTTTTTT.

The chain recombines TRBV4-1 with TRBJ2-3; the D is unclear. The ends were cut back, 4 bases at V and 1 base at J, with 9 bases in the middle. Germline V gives CDR1 MGHRA, CDR2 YSYEKL. CDR3 length equals 14 residues. The CDR3 region has the DNA TGCGCCAGCAGCCTGGTCGGGCGCACAGATACGCAGTATTTT. Amino acids: CASSLVGRTDTQYF.